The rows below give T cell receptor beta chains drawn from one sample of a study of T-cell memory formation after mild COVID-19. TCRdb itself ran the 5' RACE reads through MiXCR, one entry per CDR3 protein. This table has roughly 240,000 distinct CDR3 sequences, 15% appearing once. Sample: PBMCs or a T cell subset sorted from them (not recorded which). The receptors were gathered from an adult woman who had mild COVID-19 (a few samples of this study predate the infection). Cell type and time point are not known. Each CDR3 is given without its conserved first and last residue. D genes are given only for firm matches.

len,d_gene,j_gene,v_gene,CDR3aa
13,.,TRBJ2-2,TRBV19,ASSVRGLNTGELF
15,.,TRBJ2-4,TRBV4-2,ASTVMWRASSKNIQY
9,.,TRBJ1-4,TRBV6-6,ASGQGEKLF
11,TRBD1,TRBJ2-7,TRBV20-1,SAQRTGNYEQY
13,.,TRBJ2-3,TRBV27,ASSFTERATDTQY
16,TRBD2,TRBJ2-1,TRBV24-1,ATSVSDRGGGPYNEQF
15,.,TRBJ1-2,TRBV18,ASSPASGGGSNYGYT
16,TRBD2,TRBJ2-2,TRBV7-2,ASSLVGTSGLKPGELF
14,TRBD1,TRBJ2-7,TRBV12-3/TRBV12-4,ASSLSPGQGAYEQY
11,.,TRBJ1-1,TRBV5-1,ASSPWGDTEAF
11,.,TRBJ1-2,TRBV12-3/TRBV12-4,ASSRGLLYGYT
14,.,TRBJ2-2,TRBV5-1,ASKGQLLANTGELF
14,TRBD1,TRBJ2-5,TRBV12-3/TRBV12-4,ASSPGQGGLQETQY
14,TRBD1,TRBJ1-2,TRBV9,ASSVSGQGKSYGYT
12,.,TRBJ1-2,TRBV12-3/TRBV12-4,ASRADEGNYGYT
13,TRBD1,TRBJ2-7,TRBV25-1,ASSEWGQRTYEQY
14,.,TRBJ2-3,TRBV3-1,ASSQEEGQRGATQY
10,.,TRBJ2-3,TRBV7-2,ASSLYSDTQY
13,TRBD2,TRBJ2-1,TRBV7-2,ASSRLAGSYNEQF
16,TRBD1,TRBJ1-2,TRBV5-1,ASSLPPKGQGKDYGYT
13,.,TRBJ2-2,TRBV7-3,ASSLSQGMTGELF
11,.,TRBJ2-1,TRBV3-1,ASSQDLAAEQF
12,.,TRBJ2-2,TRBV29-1,SVGAGANTGELF
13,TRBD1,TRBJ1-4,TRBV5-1,ASSLYGQGKEKLF
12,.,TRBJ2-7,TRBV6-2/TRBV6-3,ASSYVGPPYEQY
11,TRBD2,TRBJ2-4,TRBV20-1,SVTGGPKNIQY
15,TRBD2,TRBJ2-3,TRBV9,ASSVAGLAGADRTQY
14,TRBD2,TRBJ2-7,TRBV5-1,ASSLEPGLVPYEQY
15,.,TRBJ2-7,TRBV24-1,ATSDSISPQGTYEQY
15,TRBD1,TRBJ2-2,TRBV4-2,ASSQDRRGLSTGELF
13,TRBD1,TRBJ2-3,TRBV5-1,ASRDTGGRTDTQY
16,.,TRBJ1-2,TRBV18,ASSPYGGGGDTNYGYT
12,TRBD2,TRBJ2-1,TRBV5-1,ASSWTSRQDEQF
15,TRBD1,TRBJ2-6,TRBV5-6,ASSFGTEVSGANVLT
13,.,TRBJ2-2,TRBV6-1,ASSREQGGTGELF
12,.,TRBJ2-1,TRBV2,ASRSAGSYNEQF
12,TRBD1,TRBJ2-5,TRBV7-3,ASSPGTGGETQY
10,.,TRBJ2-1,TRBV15,ATSRDRTEQF
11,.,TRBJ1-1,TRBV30,AWSETVNTEAF
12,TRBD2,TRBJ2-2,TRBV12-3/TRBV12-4,ASSISSGTGELF
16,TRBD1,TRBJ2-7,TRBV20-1,SARDRISLRDRADEQY
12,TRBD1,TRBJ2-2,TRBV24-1,ATMGTGTTGELF
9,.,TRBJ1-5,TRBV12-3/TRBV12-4,ASSLGLHQH
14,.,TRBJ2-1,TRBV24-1,ATSDPGQAPYNEQF
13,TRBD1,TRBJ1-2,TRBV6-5,ASTRTGQVNYGYT
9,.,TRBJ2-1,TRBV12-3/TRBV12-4,ASSLGLEQF
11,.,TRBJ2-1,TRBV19,ATARPGSNEQF
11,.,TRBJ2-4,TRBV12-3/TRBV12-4,ASSLSSKNIQY
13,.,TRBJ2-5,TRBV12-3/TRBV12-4,ASSRPRSRGETQY